Below, 10 T cell receptor beta chains from the same sample are listed, as sequenced in a study of T-cell reconstitution after alpha-beta-depleted transplantation in children. Unique molecular identifiers featured in how the TCRbeta library was prepared. Using its own MiXCR run on the PCR reads, TCRdb lists one record per CDR3 protein. This table holds about a million distinct CDR3 sequences, 25% to 35% found once. The sequencing used PBMCs, mostly from graft donor cells, collected 360 days after TCRalphabeta/CD19-depleted stem cell transplant. The receptors were sampled from a boy less than two years old who had a stem cell transplant for SCID, so the T cells may come from the graft donor.

This clonotype turned up a few times. The chain joins TRBV20-1 to TRBJ2-3, with D perhaps matching TRBD2 (6 bases). There are 14 residues in the CDR3. Trimming removed 2 bases from V and 5 bases from J, with 14 bases in between. Germline V gene sequence: CDR1 DFQATT, CDR2 SNEGSKA (reference sequence). The CDR3 protein is CSARRRGGLDTQYF. Written as DNA, the CDR3 is TGCAGTGCTAGACGGCGGGGCGGTTTAGATACGCAGTATTTT.

The chain combines TRBV12-3 or TRBV12-4 with TRBJ2-1; possibly TRBD2 for D (5 bases). Deletions cut 1 base from V and 0 bases from J, with 13 bases between. This CDR3 is built from 17 residues. This CDR3 reads CASSLGTRAFSYNEQFF. DNA of the CDR3: TGTGCCAGCAGTTTAGGTACTAGAGCCTTCTCCTACAATGAGCAGTTCTTC.

This clonotype was counted only a few times. The V gene is TRBV4-1, the J gene TRBJ2-1; 8 positions agree with TRBD1. The CDR3 consists of 15 residues. Germline assignment: CDR1 MGHRA and CDR2 YSYEKL. Trimming removed 4 bases from V and 6 bases from J; junction bases left unmatched: 8. In DNA, the CDR3 is TGCGCCAGCAGCCGTGCGGGACAGGCGACCAATGAGCAGTTCTTC. This translates into CASSRAGQATNEQFF.

The chain is built from TRBV5-1 and TRBJ1-1; TRBD1 matches at 7 bases. Germline assignment: CDR1 SGHRS and CDR2 YFSETQ. This CDR3 has 14 amino acids. V was pared by 3 bases and J by 6 bases, with 8 bases of the junction left unmatched. DNA of the CDR3: TGCGCCAGCAGCTATCGCCAGGGGGGCCCTGAAGCTTTCTTT. Translated, it gives CASSYRQGGPEAFF. Full variable domain (rest looked up from reference TRBV5-1 and TRBJ1-1): KAGVTQTPRYLIKTRGQQVTLSCSPISGHRSVSWYQQTPGQGLQFLFEYFSETQRNKGNFPGRFSGRQFSNSRSEMNVSTLELGDSALYLCASSYRQGGPEAFFGQGTRLTVV.

This rearrangement joins TRBV12-3 or TRBV12-4 to TRBJ2-5; 9 bases agree with TRBD2. The CDR3 runs 18 residues. J lost 0 bases, V lost 1 base, and 9 bases had no gene match. The CDR3 DNA is TGTGCCAGCAGTTTAGGGGGGCTAGCGGGGACGTACCAAGAGACCCAGTACTTC. This sequence encodes CASSLGGLAGTYQETQYF.

This clonotype was counted only a few times. This chain uses TRBV28 with TRBJ1-2, with 7 bases fitting TRBD1. This CDR3 region has 17 residues. Trimming removed 4 bases from V and 4 bases from J; junction bases left unmatched: 15. Germline V gene data show CDR1 as MDHEN and CDR2 as SYDVKM. The CDR3 nucleotides read TGTGCCAGCAGTTCGGCGGGCGGGGGACAGCAGCTCTATGGCTACACCTTC. Protein sequence: CASSSAGGGQQLYGYTF.

The chain carries TRBV5-1 and TRBJ1-6; D is ambiguous. From germline, CDR1 is SGHRS and CDR2 YFSETQ. The V gene lost 4 bases and the J gene lost 0 bases, with 5 bases spanning the gap. The CDR3 consists of 14 residues. This CDR3 reads CASSGGSYNSPLHF. In nucleotides, the CDR3 is TGCGCCAGCAGCGGTGGCTCCTATAATTCACCCCTCCACTTT.

The CDR3 loop is CASSLILGGAISTDTQYF. Here the CDR3 DNA reads TGTGCCAGCAGCTTAATCCTCGGGGGGGCCATTTCGACAGATACGCAGTATTTT. J is TRBJ2-3 and V is TRBV11-1; 8 bases match TRBD2. Per the germline V gene, CDR1 is SGHAT and CDR2 is FQDESV (reference sequence). The CDR3 is 18 residues long. V shed 2 bases and J 3 bases; nucleotides not matched to a gene: 13.

CDR3 amino acids: CASSPHRGGLNTGELFF. CDR3 DNA sequence: TGTGCCAGCAGCCCCCATCGTGGGGGCCTTAACACCGGGGAGCTGTTTTTT. The chain has TRBV11-2 and TRBJ2-2, with TRBD1 as a possible D gene (6 bases). The CDR3 loop spans 17 amino acids. Trimming removed 5 bases at V and 2 bases at J, with 18 bases between. Germline lookup yields CDR1 SGHAT and CDR2 FQNNGV.

The CDR3 coding sequence is TGTGCCATCAGTGACTCGGGACAGAAATCCTACGAGCAGTACTTC. Its protein is CAISDSGQKSYEQYF. The chain joins TRBV10-3 to TRBJ2-7; TRBD1 aligns across 7 bases. Germline V gene sequence: CDR1 ENHRY, CDR2 SYGVKD. V gave up 3 bases and J gave up 1 base; unmatched junction bases: 6. The CDR3 is 15 residues long.